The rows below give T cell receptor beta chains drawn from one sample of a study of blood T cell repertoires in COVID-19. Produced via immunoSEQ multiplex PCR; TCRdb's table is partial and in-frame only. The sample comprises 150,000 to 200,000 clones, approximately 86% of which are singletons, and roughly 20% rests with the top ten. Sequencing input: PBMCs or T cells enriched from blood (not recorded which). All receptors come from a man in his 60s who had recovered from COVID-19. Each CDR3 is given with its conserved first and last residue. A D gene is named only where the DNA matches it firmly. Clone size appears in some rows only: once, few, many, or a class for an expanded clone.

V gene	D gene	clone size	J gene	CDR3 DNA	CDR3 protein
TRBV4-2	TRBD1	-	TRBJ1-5	TGTGCCAGCAGCCAAGAACAGGGGGAGCTTCAGCCCCAGCATTTT	CASSQEQGELQPQHF
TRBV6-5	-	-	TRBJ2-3	TGTGCCAGCATTTCACACACGGATACGCAGTATTTT	CASISHTDTQYF
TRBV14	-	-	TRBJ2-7	TGTGCCAGCAGCCCCCGGATAGGGGGTGGCTACGAGCAGTACTTC	CASSPRIGGGYEQYF
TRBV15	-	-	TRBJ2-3	TGTGCCACCAGCAGAGATCCTACAGGTCTATTAGGAAATACGCAGTATTTT	CATSRDPTGLLGNTQYF
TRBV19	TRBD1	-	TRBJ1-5	TGTGCCAGTAGTGCCGACAGGGGGAGTCGGCCCCAGCATTTT	CASSADRGSRPQHF
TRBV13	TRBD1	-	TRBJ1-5	TGTGCCAGCAGCCGGACAGGTGATCAGCCCCAGCATTTT	CASSRTGDQPQHF
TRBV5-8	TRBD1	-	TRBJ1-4	TGTGCCAGCAGCTTGGAGACAGGGGGAATGGTAACTAATGAAAAACTGTTTTTT	CASSLETGGMVTNEKLFF
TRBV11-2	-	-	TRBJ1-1	TGTGCCAGCAGCTCGCGACACGGTTCCATGAACACTGAAGCTTTCTTT	CASSSRHGSMNTEAFF
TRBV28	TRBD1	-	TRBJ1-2	TGTGCCAGCACCTCCGGGACAGGGGGCCAGGGCTACACCTTC	CASTSGTGGQGYTF
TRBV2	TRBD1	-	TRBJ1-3	TGTGCCAGCAGTGGTACAGGGGCTTCCTCTGGAAACACCATATATTTT	CASSGTGASSGNTIYF
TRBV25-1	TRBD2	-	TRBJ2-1	TGTGCCAGCAGTGAATATGGGGCTAGCGGGATCCGATACAATGAGCAGTTCTTC	CASSEYGASGIRYNEQFF
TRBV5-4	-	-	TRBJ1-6	TGTGCCAGCAGCCACGGTAGAGGCGAGTCTTCACCCCTCCACTTT	CASSHGRGESSPLHF
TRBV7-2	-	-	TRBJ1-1	TGTGCCAGCAGCTTAGCGGCTACCGACCCTTTTGGAGTCTCCTTT	CASSLAATDPFGVSF
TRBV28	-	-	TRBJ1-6	TGTGCCAGCAGTTTACTTGGGCAGAGCTATAATTCACCCCTCCACTTT	CASSLLGQSYNSPLHF
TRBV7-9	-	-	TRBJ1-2	TGTGCCAGCAGCTTCCTCAGACAGAGAACCTTCTATGGCTACACCTTC	CASSFLRQRTFYGYTF
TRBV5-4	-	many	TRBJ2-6	TGTGCCAGCAGCTCTGGGGGCCCAGGGTCTGGGGCCAACGTCCTGACTTTC	CASSSGGPGSGANVLTF
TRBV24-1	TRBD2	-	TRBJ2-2	TGTGCCACCAGTGACCCGGGACTAGGCACCAGGAACACCGGGGAGCTGTTTTTT	CATSDPGLGTRNTGELFF
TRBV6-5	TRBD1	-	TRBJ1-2	TGTGCCAGCACTCGGACAGGGAGAAACTATGGCTACACCTTC	CASTRTGRNYGYTF
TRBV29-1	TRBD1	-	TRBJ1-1	TGCAGCGGTCTGCAGGGGGGACTCATGAACACTGAAGCTTTCTTT	CSGLQGGLMNTEAFF
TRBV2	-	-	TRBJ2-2	TGTGCCAGCCAGACCGGGGGTTTTAACACCGGGGAGCTGTTTTTT	CASQTGGFNTGELFF
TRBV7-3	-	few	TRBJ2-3	TGTGCCAGCAGCTTAGAGGCTCGACCCGGCACAGATACGCAGTATTTT	CASSLEARPGTDTQYF
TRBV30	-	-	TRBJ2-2	TGTGCCTGGTTCAAATCAGGGTACACCGGGGAGCTGTTTTTT	CAWFKSGYTGELFF
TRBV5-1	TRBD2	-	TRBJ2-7	TGCGCCAGCAGCCTACGGACTAGCGGGAGTGTCCACGAGCAGTACTTC	CASSLRTSGSVHEQYF
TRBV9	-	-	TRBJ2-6	TGTGCCAGCAGCGAAGGAGCCCAGACTGGGGCCAACGTCCTGACTTTC	CASSEGAQTGANVLTF
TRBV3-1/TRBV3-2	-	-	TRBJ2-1	TGTGCCAGCAGCCAAGGGGTTACCAAGACACCCTACAATGAGCAGTTCTTC	CASSQGVTKTPYNEQFF
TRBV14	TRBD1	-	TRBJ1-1	TGTGCCTCAGGACAGGGGGCTTCTGAAGCTTTCTTT	CASGQGASEAFF
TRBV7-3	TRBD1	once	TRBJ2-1	TGTGCCAGCAGCCACCTGGGACAGGGGGCAGGTGAGCAGTTCTTC	CASSHLGQGAGEQFF
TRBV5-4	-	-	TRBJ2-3	TGTGCCAGCAGCTTGGGCGGATCTAGCACAGATACGCAGTATTTT	CASSLGGSSTDTQYF
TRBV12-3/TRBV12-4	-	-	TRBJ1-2	TGTGCCAGCAGTTTAGGCGGGTTGTATGGCTACACCTTC	CASSLGGLYGYTF
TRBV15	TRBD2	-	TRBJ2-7	TGTGCCACCAGCAGATCTGGGGAGGGGTACGAGCAGTACTTC	CATSRSGEGYEQYF
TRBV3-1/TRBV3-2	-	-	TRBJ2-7	TGTGCCAGCAGCGACATATACGAGCAGTACTTC	CASSDIYEQYF
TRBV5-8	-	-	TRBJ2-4	TGTGCCAGCAGCTGGGCCCAGGGCGTGAACATTCAGTACTTC	CASSWAQGVNIQYF
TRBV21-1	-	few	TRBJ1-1	TGTGCCAGCAGAGCCCACCTGGGCGCTGAAGCTTTCTTT	CASRAHLGAEAFF
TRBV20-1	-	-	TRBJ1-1	TGCAGTGCTAGTAATCATCGAGGTGGCACTGAAGCTTTCTTT	CSASNHRGGTEAFF
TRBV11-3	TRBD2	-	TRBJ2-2	TGTGCCAGCAGCTCGCCAATGGGGAGGGCCGGAAGGACCGGGGAGCTGTTTTTT	CASSSPMGRAGRTGELFF
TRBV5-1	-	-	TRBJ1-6	TGCGCCAGCAGCCCGGACGGGGGGAATTCACCCCTCCACTTT	CASSPDGGNSPLHF
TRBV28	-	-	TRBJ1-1	TGTGCCAGCAGTTTTTACAGCCTCTTGAACACTGAAGCTTTCTTT	CASSFYSLLNTEAFF
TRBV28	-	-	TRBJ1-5	TGTGCCAGCAGTTTTTCGAATCAGCCCCAGCATTTT	CASSFSNQPQHF
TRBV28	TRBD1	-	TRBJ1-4	TGTGCCAGCAGTTCATCGGGACAGCCGGGGGAAAAACTGTTTTTT	CASSSSGQPGEKLFF
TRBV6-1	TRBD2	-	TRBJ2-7	TGTGCCAGCAGTCAAGCGGGAGGGCCCGGGAACGAGCAGTACTTC	CASSQAGGPGNEQYF
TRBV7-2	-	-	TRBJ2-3	TGTGCCAGCAGCCAGCGGCCGGCGATAGATACGCAGTATTTT	CASSQRPAIDTQYF
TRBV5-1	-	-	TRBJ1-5	TGCGCCAGCAGCTTGGGGTCAGATGAGCCCCAGCATTTT	CASSLGSDEPQHF
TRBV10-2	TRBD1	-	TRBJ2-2	TGCGCCAGCAGGGAACAGGGGGCCCCCGGGGAGCTGTTTTTT	CASREQGAPGELFF
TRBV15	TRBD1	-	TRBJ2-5	TGTGCCACCAGCAGGGGACAGGCAGGGTACCAAGAGACCCAGTACTTC	CATSRGQAGYQETQYF
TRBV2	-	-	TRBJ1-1	TGTGCCAGCAGTGGGGGGGGCACTGAAGCTTTCTTT	CASSGGGTEAFF
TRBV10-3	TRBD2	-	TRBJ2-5	TGTGCCATCAGTGAGAATGTACCGGGACTAGCGGGAGAGACCCAGTACTTC	CAISENVPGLAGETQYF
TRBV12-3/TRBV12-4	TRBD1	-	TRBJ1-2	TGTGCCAGCAGTTTCGGGACAGGGGTTGGCTACACCTTC	CASSFGTGVGYTF
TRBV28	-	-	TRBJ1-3	TGTGCCAGCCAGACAGGCGCCGGAAACACCATATATTTT	CASQTGAGNTIYF
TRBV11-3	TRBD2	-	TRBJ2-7	TGTGCCAGCAGTGATAGCGGGAGAAGGTACGAGCAGTACTTC	CASSDSGRRYEQYF
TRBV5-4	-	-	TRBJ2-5	TGTGCCAGCAGCACAGGACCAGTAGACCAAGAGACCCAGTACTTC	CASSTGPVDQETQYF